This TCR beta chain was recorded in a study of T cells in Graves' hyperthyroidism and ophthalmopathy. Study-wide results and caveats: Ophthalmopathy and stable hyperthyroidism were told apart by a 13 V-J model.

This clonotype was picked up many times. Its antigen is undetermined. There are 15 residues in the CDR3. Trimming stripped 0 bases from V and 3 bases from J, with 12 bases between. The germline gives CDR1 KGHSH, CDR2 LQKENI. The diagnoses drew upon clinical symptoms, serum thyroxine and TRAb, thyroid ultrasound and orbital computed tomography. The PBMCs were sourced from fresh peripheral blood (about 9.7 ml). Amplified TCR beta CDR3 regions came from RNA transcripts. Carried out on the TCR CDR3, a first-round RT-PCR used the HTBI primer set. TCRdb itself ran the multiplex PCR reads through MiXCR, one entry per CDR3 protein. The sample contains 300,000 or so distinct CDR3 sequences, over 15% of which appear only once.

The material sequenced was blood. V usage is TRBV18 and J usage is TRBJ2-7; D is perhaps TRBD1 (5 bases). The source is a woman between 45 and 60 years old with Graves' hyperthyroidism. This chain's CDR3 is CASSPPGASLYEQYF. The CDR3 coding sequence is TGTGCCAGCTCACCACCAGGGGCTTCACTCTACGAGCAGTACTTC. Full variable domain (missing parts from reference TRBV18 and TRBJ2-7): NAGVMQNPRHLVRRRGQEARLRCSPMKGHSHVYWYRQLPEEGLKFMVYLQKENIIDESGMPKERFSAEFPKEGPSILRIQQVVRGDSAAYFCASSPPGASLYEQYFGPGTRLTVT.